The rows below give T cell receptor beta chains drawn from one sample of a study of blood T cells in healthy people across ages. TCRdb processed the 5' RACE reads anew with MiXCR; each CDR3 protein has one entry. Of roughly 1,800,000 distinct CDR3 sequences in the sample, about 50% were seen once. Material for sequencing was blood. Source of these receptors: a woman aged 40 to 55 in good health. The CDR3 runs from the conserved cysteine through the conserved F or W. D genes are given only for firm matches. Clone size, where shown, is once, few, many, or a class for clones that have expanded.

>14|-|-|TRBV18|TRBJ2-4
CASSQDTAKNIQYF
TGTGCCAGCTCTCAAGACACGGCTAAAAACATTCAGTACTTC
>13|-|-|TRBV20-1|TRBJ1-2
CSARDPRGGGYTF
TGCAGTGCTAGAGATCCGAGGGGGGGTGGCTACACCTTC
>16|-|TRBD2|TRBV4-3|TRBJ2-3
CAGSQEGLAGEDTQYF
TGCGCCGGCAGCCAAGAGGGACTAGCGGGAGAGGATACGCAGTATTTT
>15|few|-|TRBV14|TRBJ2-7
CASSQDSQDTYEQYF
TGTGCCAGCAGCCAAGATTCCCAGGATACCTACGAGCAGTACTTC
>12|-|-|TRBV20-1|TRBJ2-2
CSARTSTGELFF
TGCAGTGCAAGGACGTCGACCGGGGAGCTGTTTTTT
>15|-|-|TRBV5-1|TRBJ2-5
CASGFAAQDAETQYF
TGCGCCAGTGGGTTCGCGGCACAGGATGCAGAGACCCAGTACTTC
>16|few|-|TRBV6-2/TRBV6-3|TRBJ2-1
CASSYLGWASTNEQFF
TGTGCCAGCAGTTACCTCGGTTGGGCTAGCACGAATGAGCAGTTCTTC
>16|few|TRBD2|TRBV9|TRBJ2-1
CASSPHHAGGLNEQFF
TGTGCCAGCAGCCCCCATCATGCGGGGGGGCTGAATGAGCAGTTCTTC
>15|-|-|TRBV20-1|TRBJ1-5
CSARARGGSNQPQHF
TGCAGTGCTAGAGCCCGGGGAGGGAGCAATCAGCCCCAGCATTTT
>12|few|TRBD1|TRBV7-9|TRBJ1-1
CASSPGQGSPFF
TGTGCCAGCAGCCCGGGACAGGGTTCGCCTTTCTTT
>17|-|TRBD2|TRBV4-1|TRBJ2-1
CASSQGLGGGALNEQFF
TGCGCCAGCAGCCAAGGGTTGGGCGGGGGGGCCCTGAATGAGCAGTTCTTC
>19|-|TRBD1|TRBV6-1|TRBJ2-6
CASSPVPGTGGFGANVLTF
TGTGCCAGCAGTCCAGTACCCGGGACAGGGGGCTTTGGGGCCAACGTCCTGACTTTC
>14|-|-|TRBV20-1|TRBJ2-7
CSARDPSRAYEQYF
TGCAGTGCTAGAGATCCTAGCAGGGCCTACGAGCAGTACTTC
>12|-|-|TRBV29-1|TRBJ1-1
CSVSRLNTGAFF
TGCAGCGTGTCACGGCTGAACACTGGAGCTTTCTTT
>12|-|-|TRBV6-2/TRBV6-3|TRBJ2-1
CASSYSLQEQFF
TGTGCCAGCAGTTACTCTCTGCAGGAGCAGTTCTTC
>15|-|-|TRBV4-3|TRBJ2-7
CASSQETRAWNEQYF
TGCGCCAGCAGCCAAGAGACTCGGGCATGGAACGAGCAGTACTTC
>13|few|-|TRBV10-3|TRBJ1-2
CAIHDGFNYGYTF
TGTGCCATCCATGACGGATTTAACTATGGCTACACCTTC
>15|few|-|TRBV20-1|TRBJ2-5
CSAPRGGGSQETQYF
TGCAGTGCGCCGAGGGGAGGGGGCTCCCAAGAGACCCAGTACTTC
>14|-|-|TRBV6-2/TRBV6-3|TRBJ1-2
CASSYSFPDYGYTF
TGTGCCAGCAGTTACTCGTTCCCGGACTATGGCTACACCTTC
>14|-|-|TRBV10-3|TRBJ2-3
CAISELGAGDTQYF
TGTGCCATCAGTGAGTTGGGGGCAGGAGATACGCAGTATTTT
>13|-|-|TRBV29-1|TRBJ2-3
CSVDGGFRDTQYF
TGCAGCGTTGATGGGGGGTTTAGAGATACGCAGTATTTT
>14|few|TRBD2|TRBV27|TRBJ2-5
CASKVAGQQETQYF
TGTGCCAGCAAAGTAGCGGGGCAGCAAGAGACCCAGTACTTC
>15|-|TRBD2|TRBV12-3/TRBV12-4|TRBJ2-1
CASRRSGGAFHEQFF
TGTGCCAGCAGAAGAAGCGGGGGGGCCTTCCATGAGCAGTTCTTC
>16|few|-|TRBV11-2|TRBJ2-5
CASSHVDRTPVQTQYF
TGTGCCAGCAGTCACGTAGACAGGACCCCCGTACAGACCCAGTACTTC
>17|-|TRBD2|TRBV5-4|TRBJ2-5
CASSKVAGGNYQETQYF
TGTGCCAGCAGCAAAGTTGCGGGGGGGAATTACCAAGAGACCCAGTACTTC
>14|-|-|TRBV7-6|TRBJ2-2
CASSLSTGTGELFF
TGTGCCAGCAGCTTATCCACAGGGACCGGGGAGCTGTTTTTT
>16|-|-|TRBV6-6|TRBJ2-1
CASSYNTGGTYNEQFF
TGTGCCAGCAGTTATAATACGGGGGGCACCTACAATGAGCAGTTCTTC
>14|-|-|TRBV7-9|TRBJ2-1
CASRTVGSYNEQFF
TGTGCCAGCAGAACTGTCGGATCCTACAATGAGCAGTTCTTC
>15|many|-|TRBV13|TRBJ2-3
CASSPGTESTDTQYF
TGTGCCAGCAGCCCCGGGACGGAGAGCACAGATACGCAGTATTTT
>16|-|TRBD2|TRBV5-1|TRBJ2-1
CASGSTSGFTYNEQFF
TGCGCCAGCGGCTCCACTAGCGGGTTTACCTACAATGAGCAGTTCTTC
>16|few|-|TRBV24-1|TRBJ2-5
CATSDLQSTEQETQYF
TGTGCCACCAGTGATTTGCAGTCGACGGAGCAAGAGACCCAGTACTTC
>16|-|-|TRBV10-3|TRBJ2-6
CAISAPQGSGANVLTF
TGTGCCATCAGCGCCCCACAGGGTTCTGGGGCCAACGTCCTGACTTTC
>14|-|TRBD1|TRBV10-2|TRBJ2-1
CASSEGQGFDEQFF
TGCGCCAGCAGTGAGGGACAGGGGTTTGATGAGCAGTTCTTC
>16|-|TRBD2|TRBV20-1|TRBJ2-1
CSARDSRTSGYNAQFF
TGCAGTGCTAGAGATAGCAGGACTAGCGGGTACAATGCGCAGTTCTTC
>16|few|-|TRBV4-1|TRBJ1-4
CASSQGTPGRSEKLFF
TGCGCCAGCAGCCAAGGAACACCAGGGCGTAGTGAAAAACTGTTTTTT
>12|-|-|TRBV6-6|TRBJ1-4
CLAGRENEKLFF
TGTTTAGCGGGCAGGGAAAATGAAAAACTGTTTTTT
>15|-|-|TRBV28|TRBJ1-2
CASSLRGFGSYGYTF
TGTGCCAGCAGTTTACGGGGTTTCGGAAGTTATGGCTACACCTTC
>15|-|-|TRBV4-2|TRBJ2-1
CASSQTGTDNNEQFF
TGTGCCAGCAGCCAGACCGGGACTGATAACAATGAGCAGTTCTTC
>15|-|-|TRBV20-1|TRBJ2-4
CSAIGWGEIKNIQYF
TGCAGTGCTATCGGGTGGGGGGAGATCAAAAACATTCAGTACTTC
>15|-|-|TRBV27|TRBJ1-5
CASRSEGGDFQPQHF
TGTGCCAGCAGATCCGAGGGGGGCGATTTTCAGCCCCAGCATTTT
>16|few|TRBD2|TRBV20-1|TRBJ2-7
CSAWTSGGLSSYEQYF
TGCAGTGCTTGGACTAGCGGGGGCCTTAGCTCCTACGAGCAGTACTTC
>12|-|-|TRBV28|TRBJ1-4
CAGRGGGEKLFF
TGTGCCGGCCGGGGAGGTGGTGAAAAACTGTTTTTT
>14|-|TRBD2|TRBV2|TRBJ2-2
CASRGRADTGELFF
TGTGCCAGCAGGGGGAGGGCTGACACCGGGGAGCTGTTTTTT
>17|-|-|TRBV6-2/TRBV6-3|TRBJ2-4
CASSYWGNELAKNIQYF
TGTGCCAGCAGTTACTGGGGGAACGAACTAGCCAAAAACATTCAGTACTTC
>13|many|TRBD1|TRBV29-1|TRBJ2-7
CSVGTGDSYEQYF
TGCAGCGTAGGTACAGGGGACTCCTACGAGCAGTACTTC
>17|few|TRBD1|TRBV10-1|TRBJ2-4
CASSESSAGQGGNIQYF
TGCGCCAGCAGTGAGTCCTCGGCGGGACAGGGTGGAAACATTCAGTACTTC
>14|few|-|TRBV20-1|TRBJ2-5
CSARDLEQMETQYF
TGCAGTGCTAGAGATCTGGAGCAAATGGAGACCCAGTACTTC
>14|-|-|TRBV27|TRBJ1-6
CASSFEKWNSPLHF
TGTGCCAGCAGTTTTGAGAAGTGGAATTCACCCCTCCACTTT